Sequencing of this T cell receptor beta chain was carried out in a study of blood T cells in healthy people across ages. The length of the CDR3 is 19 residues. V was pared by 2 bases and J by 6 bases, with 29 bases between. CDR1 SGHVS and CDR2 FNYEAQ come from the germline V gene. For every donor, a draw yielded 7.5 to 10 milliliters of peripheral blood. Study-level results: Naive T cell percentage showed a strong correlation with the diversity of TCR beta.

A note on this clonotype: Its specificity is not known.

The second PCR ran roughly 7 to 12 cycles with a sample-barcoded 5' primer and J-beta primers. TCRdb reprocessed the 5' RACE reads via MiXCR and lists one record per CDR3 protein. The sample has approximately 780,000 distinct CDR3 sequences, roughly 25% seen once; the top ten hold around 3%. Separately, the same data were catalogued under a study of T cells of mothers and their children. This second report adds: All extracted RNA went into cDNA synthesis, about 1.4 ug per 15 ul.

The TCR originated in a boy younger than 18 in good health. This chain joins TRBV7-6 and TRBJ2-7; D tentatively reads TRBD1 or TRBD2 (6 bases each). The sequenced material came from blood. CDR3: CASSLRSQPSRGVRSEQYF. DNA of the CDR3: TGTGCCAGCAGCTTAAGGTCCCAACCCTCGAGGGGGGTGAGATCCGAGCAGTACTTC.